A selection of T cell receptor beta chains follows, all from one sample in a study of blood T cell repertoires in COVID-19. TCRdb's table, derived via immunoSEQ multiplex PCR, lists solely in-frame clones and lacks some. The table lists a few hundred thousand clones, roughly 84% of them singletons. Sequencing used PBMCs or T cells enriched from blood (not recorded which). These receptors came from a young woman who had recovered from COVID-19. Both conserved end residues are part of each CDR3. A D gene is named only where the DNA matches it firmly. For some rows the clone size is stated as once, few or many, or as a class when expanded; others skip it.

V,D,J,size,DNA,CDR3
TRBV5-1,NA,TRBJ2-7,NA,TGCGCCAGCAGCCCCGTTTCACCCACTACGGGAGAGCAGTACTTC,CASSPVSPTTGEQYF
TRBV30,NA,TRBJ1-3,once,TGTGCCTGGACCGTGGGGCCAGGAAACACCATATATTTT,CAWTVGPGNTIYF
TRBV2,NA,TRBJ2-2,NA,TGTGCCAGCAGAAGAACGGGGGACGGAGACACCGGGGAGCTGTTTTTT,CASRRTGDGDTGELFF
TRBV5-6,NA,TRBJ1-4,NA,TGTGCCAGCAGCTTCAGTCCAGGGGAGGAAAAACTGTTTTTT,CASSFSPGEEKLFF
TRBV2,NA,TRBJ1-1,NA,TGTGCCAGCATCCAGGGGATTGGGGGGAACACTGAAGCTTTCTTT,CASIQGIGGNTEAFF
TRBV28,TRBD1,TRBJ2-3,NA,TGTGCCAGCAGTTACGAGAAGGGGGCAGGGGGCGAAGCAGATACGCAGTATTTT,CASSYEKGAGGEADTQYF
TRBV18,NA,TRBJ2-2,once,TGTGCCAGCTCACCACCGATCAGGGGTGACACCGGGGAGCTGTTTTTT,CASSPPIRGDTGELFF
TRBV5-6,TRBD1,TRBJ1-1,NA,TGTGCCAGCAGCGCGGACAGGGGGCCGGACACTGAAGCTTTCTTT,CASSADRGPDTEAFF
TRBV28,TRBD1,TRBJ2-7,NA,TGTGCCAGCAGTCCACCCCCCTACGACAGGGTCCCCTACGAGCAGTACTTC,CASSPPPYDRVPYEQYF
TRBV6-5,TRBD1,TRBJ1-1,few,TGTGCCAGCAGTTACTCGAGGGGGCTGGATGAAGCTTTCTTT,CASSYSRGLDEAFF
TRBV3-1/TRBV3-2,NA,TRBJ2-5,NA,TGTGCCAGCAGCCACTCTGGGGCGGAGACCCAGTACTTC,CASSHSGAETQYF
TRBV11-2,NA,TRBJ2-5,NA,TGTGCCAGCAGCTCCAGGGGCCTGCAAGAGACCCAGTACTTC,CASSSRGLQETQYF
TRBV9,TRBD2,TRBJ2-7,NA,TGTGCCAGCAGCTTGGGACTAGCGGCTACCTACGAGCAGTACTTC,CASSLGLAATYEQYF
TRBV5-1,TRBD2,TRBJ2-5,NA,TGCGCCAGCAGCATGGGACTAGCGGGAGGTGGGGAGACCCAGTACTTC,CASSMGLAGGGETQYF
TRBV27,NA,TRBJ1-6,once,TGTGCCAGCAGTTTGGAGAAAGCATGGTCACCCCTCCACTTT,CASSLEKAWSPLHF
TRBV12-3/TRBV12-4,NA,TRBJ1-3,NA,TGTGCCAGCAGGGGGGGACCTGGAAACACCATATATTTT,CASRGGPGNTIYF
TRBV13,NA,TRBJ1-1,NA,TGTGCCAGCAGCTTAGGGCGGGGAAGCGGCACTGAAGCTTTCTTT,CASSLGRGSGTEAFF
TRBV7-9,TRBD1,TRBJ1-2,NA,TGTGCCAGCAGCCCCCCGGACAGGGGGACTTATGGCTACACCTTC,CASSPPDRGTYGYTF
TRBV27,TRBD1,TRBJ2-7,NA,TGTGCCAGCAGTCTGACCGGGACAGGGGGCCACGAGCAGTACTTC,CASSLTGTGGHEQYF
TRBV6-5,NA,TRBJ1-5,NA,TGTGCCAGCAGTTACAACAGCTATAATCAGCCCCAGCATTTT,CASSYNSYNQPQHF
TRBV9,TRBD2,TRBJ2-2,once,TGTGCCAGCAGCGTCAGTAGCGGGAAAACCGGGGAGCTGTTTTTT,CASSVSSGKTGELFF
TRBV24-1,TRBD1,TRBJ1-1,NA,TGTGCCACCAGTGAGGATGGGACAGGAGAAGCTTTCTTT,CATSEDGTGEAFF
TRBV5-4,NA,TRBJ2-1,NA,TGTGCCAGCAGCTATGTCCCTTACAATGAGCAGTTCTTC,CASSYVPYNEQFF
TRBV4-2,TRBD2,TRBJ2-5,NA,TGTGCCAGCAGCCTCGCATGGGCTAGCGGGAGTAGGCAAGAGACCCAGTACTTC,CASSLAWASGSRQETQYF
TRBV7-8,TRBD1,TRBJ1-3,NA,TGTGCCAGCAGCCCGGGACAGTTTAGCACCATATATTTT,CASSPGQFSTIYF
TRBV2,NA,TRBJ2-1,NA,TGTGCCAGCAGCCCGGGTAGCTCCTACAATGAGCAGTTCTTC,CASSPGSSYNEQFF
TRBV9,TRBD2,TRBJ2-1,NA,TGTGCCAGCAGCGTAGTAGCGGGTTCCTACAATGAGCAGTTCTTC,CASSVVAGSYNEQFF
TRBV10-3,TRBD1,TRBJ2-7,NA,TGTGCCATCAGTGAGTCTACAGGGGGCGGCGAGCAGTACTTC,CAISESTGGGEQYF
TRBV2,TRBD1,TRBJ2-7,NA,TGTGCCAGCAGGGACGGGACAGGGGGCCACGAGCAGTACTTC,CASRDGTGGHEQYF
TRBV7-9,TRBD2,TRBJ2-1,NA,TGTGCCAGCAGCCCGGGACTAGCGGGATACAATGAGCAGTTCTTC,CASSPGLAGYNEQFF
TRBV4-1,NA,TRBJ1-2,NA,TGCGCCAGCAGCCTGTCAGACAGGAACGGCTACACCTTC,CASSLSDRNGYTF
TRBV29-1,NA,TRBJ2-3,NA,TGCAGCGTTGAGAGGGGGAGGGAAAATACGCAGTATTTT,CSVERGRENTQYF
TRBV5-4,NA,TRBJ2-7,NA,TGTGCCAGCAGCTTGGCAGGGGAGCAGTACTTC,CASSLAGEQYF
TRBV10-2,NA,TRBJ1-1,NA,TGCGCCAGCAGTGAAAGGGGAGGCGACACTGAAGCTTTCTTT,CASSERGGDTEAFF
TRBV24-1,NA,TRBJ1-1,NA,TGTGCCACCAGTGCTTCAGGAGGTTCTTCGGGTAACACTGAAGCTTTCTTT,CATSASGGSSGNTEAFF
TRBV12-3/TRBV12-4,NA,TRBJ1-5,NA,TGTGCCAGCAGTTTGCGGGGTCTTCAGCCCCAGCATTTT,CASSLRGLQPQHF
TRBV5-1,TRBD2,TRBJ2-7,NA,TGCGCCAGCAGTCGTAGCGGGGCGGGCCCCTACGAGCAGTACTTC,CASSRSGAGPYEQYF
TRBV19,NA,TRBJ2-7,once,TGTGCCAGTAGTCGGCGGGGCGAATCCTACGAGCAGTACTTC,CASSRRGESYEQYF
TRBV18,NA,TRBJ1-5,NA,TGTGCCAGCTCACCAGAAGTTACCGGGTATCAGCCCCAGCATTTT,CASSPEVTGYQPQHF
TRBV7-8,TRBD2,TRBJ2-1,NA,TGTGCCAGCAGCTTGCGCGGGAGGGCCAATGAGCAGTTCTTC,CASSLRGRANEQFF
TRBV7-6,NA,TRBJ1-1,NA,TGTGCCAGCAGCTTATTTGGGGGGGGTAATAGAATGAACACTGAAGCTTTCTTT,CASSLFGGGNRMNTEAFF
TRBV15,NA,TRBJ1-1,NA,TGTGCCACCAGCAGAGGAAGTTTTACAGATAAAGCTTTCTTT,CATSRGSFTDKAFF
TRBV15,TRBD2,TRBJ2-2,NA,TGTGCCACCAGCACTAGGACTAGCGGCCACACCGGGGAGCTGTTTTTT,CATSTRTSGHTGELFF
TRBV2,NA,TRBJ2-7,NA,TGTGCCAGCAGCGTCGCCGGGTTCAGGGTATTAGAGCAGTACTTC,CASSVAGFRVLEQYF
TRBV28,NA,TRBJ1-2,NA,TGTGCCAGCAGTCGAGGGGGAGGGGGTGACTATGGCTACACCTTC,CASSRGGGGDYGYTF
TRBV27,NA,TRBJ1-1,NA,TGTGCCAGCAGTACAGGGCTGAACACTGAAGCTTTCTTT,CASSTGLNTEAFF
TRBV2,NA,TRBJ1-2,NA,TGTGCCAGCAGGGAGCGGCCGTCCTATGGCTACACCTTC,CASRERPSYGYTF
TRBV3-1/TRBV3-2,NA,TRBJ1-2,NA,TGTGCCAGCAGCCAAGATGGCAGGGGCTATGGCTACACCTTC,CASSQDGRGYGYTF
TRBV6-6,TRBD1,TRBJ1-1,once,TGTGCCAGCAGTTATGAGGGACAGTCCGACGCTTTCTTT,CASSYEGQSDAFF
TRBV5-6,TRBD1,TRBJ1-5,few,TGTGCCAGCAGCACCGGGGACAGTGATAGCAATCAGCCCCAGCATTTT,CASSTGDSDSNQPQHF
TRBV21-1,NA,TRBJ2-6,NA,TGTGCCAGCAGCAAAGATTGTGAACAGGGGGCAAGGTTGGTCGGGGCCAACGTCCTGACTTTC,CASSKDCEQGARLVGANVLTF